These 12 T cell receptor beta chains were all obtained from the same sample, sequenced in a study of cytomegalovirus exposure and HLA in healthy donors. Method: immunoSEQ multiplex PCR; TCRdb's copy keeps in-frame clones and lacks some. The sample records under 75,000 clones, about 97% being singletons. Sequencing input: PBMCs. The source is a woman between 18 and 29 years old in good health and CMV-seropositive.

CDR3 sequence: CASSQEGGGADYGYTF. CDR3 DNA sequence: TGTGCCAGCAGCCAAGAGGGAGGGGGGGCAGACTATGGCTACACCTTC. The V gene is TRBV4-2, the J gene TRBJ1-2; D is possibly TRBD1 (6 bases). The V and J ends lost 0 bases and 3 bases respectively, with 14 bases between them. The CDR3 extends over 16 amino acids. Germline V gives CDR1 LGHNA, CDR2 YNFKEQ.

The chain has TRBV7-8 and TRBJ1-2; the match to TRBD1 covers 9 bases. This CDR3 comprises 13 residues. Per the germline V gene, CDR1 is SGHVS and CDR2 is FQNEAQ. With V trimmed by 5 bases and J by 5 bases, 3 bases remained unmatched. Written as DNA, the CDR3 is TGTGCCAGCAGCGAACAGGGGGCTTATGGCTACACCTTC. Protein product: CASSEQGAYGYTF. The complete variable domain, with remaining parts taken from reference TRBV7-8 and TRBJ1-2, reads GAGVSQSPRYKVAKRGQDVALRCDPISGHVSLFWYQQALGQGPEFLTYFQNEAQLDKSGLPSDRFFAERPEGSVSTLKIQRTQQEDSAVYLCASSEQGAYGYTFGSGTRLTVV.

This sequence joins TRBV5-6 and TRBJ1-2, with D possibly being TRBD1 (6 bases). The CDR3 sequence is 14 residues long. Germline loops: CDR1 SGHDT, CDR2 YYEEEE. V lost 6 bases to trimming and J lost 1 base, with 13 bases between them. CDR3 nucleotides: TGTGCCAGCAAACGCCAGGGGCTTAACTATGGCTACACCTTC. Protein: CASKRQGLNYGYTF. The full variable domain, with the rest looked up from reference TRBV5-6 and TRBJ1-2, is DAGVTQSPTHLIKTRGQQVTLRCSPKSGHDTVSWYQQALGQGPQFIFQYYEEEERQRGNFPDRFSGHQFPNYSSELNVNALLLGDSALYLCASKRQGLNYGYTFGSGTRLTVV.

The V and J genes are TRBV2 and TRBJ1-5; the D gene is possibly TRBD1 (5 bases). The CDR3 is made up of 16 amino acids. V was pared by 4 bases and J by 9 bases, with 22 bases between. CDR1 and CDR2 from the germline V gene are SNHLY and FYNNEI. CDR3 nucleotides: TGTGCCAGCAGTGGACCGCAGCCGGGGCCCGGGAGGCCCCAGCATTTT. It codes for CASSGPQPGPGRPQHF.

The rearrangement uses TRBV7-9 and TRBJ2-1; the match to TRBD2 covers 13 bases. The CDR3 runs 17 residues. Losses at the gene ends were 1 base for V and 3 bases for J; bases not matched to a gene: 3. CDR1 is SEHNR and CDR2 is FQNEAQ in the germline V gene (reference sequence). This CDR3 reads CASSLGGLAGLYNEQFF. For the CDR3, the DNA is TGTGCCAGCAGCTTAGGGGGACTAGCGGGACTCTACAATGAGCAGTTCTTC.

This chain's CDR3 is CASSTDSRDRTYEQYF. CDR3 DNA: TGTGCCAGCAGTACAGACTCCCGGGACAGGACCTACGAGCAGTACTTC. The chain combines TRBV27 with TRBJ2-7; 8 bases are shared with TRBD1. CDR3 size: 16 residues. The trim removed 5 bases at V and 2 bases at J, leaving 11 bases unmatched. From germline, CDR1 is MNHEY and CDR2 SMNVEV (reference sequence).

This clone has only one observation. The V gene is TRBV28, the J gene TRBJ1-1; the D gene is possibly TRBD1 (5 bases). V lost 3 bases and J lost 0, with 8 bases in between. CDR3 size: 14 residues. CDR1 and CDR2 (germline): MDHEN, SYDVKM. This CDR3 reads CASSFHRLNTEAFF. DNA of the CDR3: TGTGCCAGCAGTTTCCACAGGCTGAACACTGAAGCTTTCTTT. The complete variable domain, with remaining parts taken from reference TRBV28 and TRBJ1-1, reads DVKVTQSSRYLVKRTGEKVFLECVQDMDHENMFWYRQDPGLGLRLIYFSYDVKMKEKGDIPEGYSVSREKKERFSLILESASTNQTSMYLCASSFHRLNTEAFFGQGTRLTVV.

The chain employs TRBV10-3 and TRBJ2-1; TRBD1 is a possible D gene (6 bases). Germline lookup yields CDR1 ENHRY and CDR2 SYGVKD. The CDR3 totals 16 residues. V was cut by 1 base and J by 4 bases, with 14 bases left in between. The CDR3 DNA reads TGTGCCATCAGTGAGTATTGGCAGGGGCCTTACAATGAGCAGTTCTTC. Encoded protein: CAISEYWQGPYNEQFF.

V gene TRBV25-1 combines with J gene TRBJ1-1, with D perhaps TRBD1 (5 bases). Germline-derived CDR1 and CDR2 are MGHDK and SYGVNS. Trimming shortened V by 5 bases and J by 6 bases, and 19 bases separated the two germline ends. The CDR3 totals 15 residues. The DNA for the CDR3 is TGTGCCAGCAGTCCAAGCCGCGGGGCGCTGGCTGAAGCTTTCTTT. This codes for CASSPSRGALAEAFF.

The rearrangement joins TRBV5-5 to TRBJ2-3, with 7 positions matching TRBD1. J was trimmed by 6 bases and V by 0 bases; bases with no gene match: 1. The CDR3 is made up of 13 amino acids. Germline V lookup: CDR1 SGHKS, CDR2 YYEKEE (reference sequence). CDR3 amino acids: CASSLVGGDTQYF. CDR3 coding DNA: TGTGCCAGCAGCTTGGTAGGGGGCGATACGCAGTATTTT.

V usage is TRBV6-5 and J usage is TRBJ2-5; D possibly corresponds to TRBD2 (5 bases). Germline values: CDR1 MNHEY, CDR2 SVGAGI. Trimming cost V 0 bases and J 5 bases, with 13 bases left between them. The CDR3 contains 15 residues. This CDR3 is CASSYSRASGETQYF. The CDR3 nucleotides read TGTGCCAGCAGTTACTCGAGGGCTAGTGGCGAGACCCAGTACTTC.

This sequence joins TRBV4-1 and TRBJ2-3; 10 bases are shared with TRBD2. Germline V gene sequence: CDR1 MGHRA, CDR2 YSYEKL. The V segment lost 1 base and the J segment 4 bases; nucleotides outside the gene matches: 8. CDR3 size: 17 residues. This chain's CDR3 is CASSQASSGSLSDTQYF. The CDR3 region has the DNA TGCGCCAGCAGCCAAGCGTCTAGCGGGAGTCTGTCAGATACGCAGTATTTT.